This TCR beta chain was recovered during a study of CD8 T cells in ankylosing spondylitis. Study-wide points: A TCR beta motif made of fewer than ten highly homologous variants seemed typical of ankylosing spondylitis blood.

Using quantitative 5'-RACE with molecular barcodes, the authors made TCR beta libraries. TCRdb re-called the 5' RACE reads through MiXCR, storing one row per CDR3 protein. The data show 250,000 to 300,000 distinct CDR3 sequences, with around 20% seen just once and 7.8% held by the top ten. Of note for this clonotype: The target antigen is unknown.

The sequence derives from a male donor with ankylosing spondylitis or in good health (not recorded which). The source material was blood, either unsorted or a sorted T cell fraction (not recorded which).

CDR3 sequence (DNA): TGTGCCAGCAGCCGCGGACAGGGATCACAAGATACGCAGTATTTT. This sequence encodes CASSRGQGSQDTQYF. The chain recombines TRBV12-3 or TRBV12-4 with TRBJ2-3; TRBD1 aligns across 8 bases. The CDR3 sequence is 15 residues long. V shed 6 bases, J shed 5 bases, and the junction held 10 bases outside the gene matches.